This T cell receptor beta chain derives from a study of cytomegalovirus exposure and HLA in healthy donors. The PCR employed 60 Vbeta primers together with 13 Jbeta primers. TCRdb's copy holds only in-frame clones and misses some; the assay was immunoSEQ multiplex PCR. The table lists approximately 100,000 clones, 79% of them singletons. Trimming left V 0 bases short and J 1 base short, with 10 bases between. The germline V gene encodes CDR1 SGHRS and CDR2 YFSETQ. CDR3 length: 15 amino acids. Study-wide results and caveats: Earlier results showed most TCR beta V segments being productive about 90% or about 30% of the time.

A word on this clone: Its antigen remains unknown.

This sequence joins TRBV5-1 and TRBJ1-1, with TRBD1 as a possible D gene (6 bases). Sequenced input: PBMCs. The clonotype comes from a woman aged 40 to 50 in good health and CMV-seronegative. CDR3 sequence (DNA): TGCGCCAGCAGCTTGGGGGGGACATCGAACACTGAAGCTTTCTTT. This translates into CASSLGGTSNTEAFF.